This T cell receptor beta chain stems from a study of T cell repertoires in aging, cancer and after chemotherapy. Peripheral blood genomic DNA, not sorted cells or RNA, was the template. This clonotype is judged large. TRB rearrangements spanning V, D and J were amplified using mixed TRB-A/B primers. TCRdb recomputed calls from the multiplex PCR reads with MiXCR, one row per CDR3 protein. This sample has 500 to 700 distinct CDR3 sequences, with less than 20% found just once. Per germline, CDR1 DFQATT and CDR2 SNEGSKA (reference sequence). V was trimmed by 0 bases and J by 0 bases, leaving 9 bases between them. This CDR3 has 14 amino acids.

Sequenced: blood. The origin of this receptor is a human donor with a solid tumor. J is TRBJ2-7 and V is TRBV20-1; D tentatively fits TRBD1 or TRBD2 (5 bases each). The CDR3 DNA follows: TGCAGTGCTAGAGAAGCCGGGACCTCCTACGAGCAGTACTTC. It translates to CSAREAGTSYEQYF.